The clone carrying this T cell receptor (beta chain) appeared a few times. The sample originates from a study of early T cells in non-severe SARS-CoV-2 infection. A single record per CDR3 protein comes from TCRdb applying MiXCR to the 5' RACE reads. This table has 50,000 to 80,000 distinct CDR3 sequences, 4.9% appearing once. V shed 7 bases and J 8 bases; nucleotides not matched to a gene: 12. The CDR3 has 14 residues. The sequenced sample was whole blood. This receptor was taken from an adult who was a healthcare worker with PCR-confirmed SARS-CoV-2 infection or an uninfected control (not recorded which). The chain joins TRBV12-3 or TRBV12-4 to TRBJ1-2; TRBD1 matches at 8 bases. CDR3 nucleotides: TGTGCCAGCATCTTGGAGCAGGGGGCATGGGGCTACACCTTC. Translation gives CASILEQGAWGYTF.